The present T cell receptor (beta chain) was sequenced within a study of blood T cell repertoires in COVID-19. Study-level information: Material from acute and convalescent COVID-19 was sourced from the United States, Italy and Spain. T cells, B-cell-depleted T cells, or PBMCs provided the cDNA or gDNA that served as material.

Authors' data handling: Scientists estimated how many nucleated cells there were by amplifying reference gene primers. Libraries were prepared by immunoSEQ multiplex PCR; TCRdb keeps only in-frame clonotypes and omits some of them. D and trimming were read from the DNA, whereas the V and J calls and clone size are those reported in that table. Counted here are 150,000 to 250,000 clones, 70% to 85% occurring once; the ten biggest clones make up 6.5% to 7%. Trimming cost V 5 bases and J 7 bases, with 6 bases left between them. CDR3 length equals 12 residues. The specimen sequenced was peripheral blood. The source of this sequence is a human donor with acute or convalescent COVID-19. The donor label of this sample is uncertain. This sequence joins TRBV12-3 or TRBV12-4 and TRBJ1-6; D is unclear. CDR3 DNA sequence: TGTGCCAGCAGTATGAGCAATTCACCCCTCCACTTT. Amino acid sequence: CASSMSNSPLHF.